This T cell receptor (beta chain) was sequenced for a study of tumor-infiltrating lymphocytes in primary liver carcinoma. Study conclusions and caveats: Found in all five tumor regions were only about 7.5-25% of top clones. Reduced overlap was seen in tumor-adjacent and tumor-blood pairs versus tumor region pairs. Tumors had a top-250-clone fraction that was significantly higher than blood (p = 0.039).

A primer in the constant region served to generate TCR beta cDNA from roughly 520 ng of total RNA. Construction of TCR beta libraries relied on three successive nested multiplex PCR rounds employing slightly modified ARM-PCR. TCRdb recomputed calls from the multiplex PCR reads with MiXCR, one row per CDR3 protein. The sample records about 21,000 distinct CDR3 sequences, almost 80% being singletons. On this clonotype itself: The antigen is undetermined. One junction end disagrees with the germline gene, perhaps due to a read error.

Starting material for RNA and DNA co-extraction consisted of about 20-32 mg of unsorted bulk tissue. The TCR sequence derives from a woman aged 25 to 39 with primary liver carcinoma and hepatitis B virus infection. Sequencing was done on a sample of liver tumor tissue from sampling region 1. Regarding subset: tumor region T1, superior pole.

CDR3 DNA sequence: TGTGCCAACAGCTTGCGGGAGAGCACCGGGGAGCTGTTTTTT. Encoded protein: CANSLRESTGELFF. The J gene is TRBJ2-2, the V gene TRBV5-4, with 7 bases that match TRBD2. The germline V gene encodes CDR1 SGHNT and CDR2 YYREEE (reference sequence). The CDR3 spans 14 residues. The entire variable domain, with the rest obtained from reference TRBV5-4 and TRBJ2-2, is as follows: ETGVTQSPTHLIKTRGQQVTLRCSSQSGHNTVSWYQQALGQGPQFIFQYYREEENGRGNFPPRFSGLQFPNYSSELNVNALELDDSALYLCANSLRESTGELFFGEGSRLTVL.